This T cell receptor beta chain was identified in a study of cytomegalovirus exposure and HLA in healthy donors. Study-wide findings and caveats: Among TCR sequences, most were rare, though some public TCRs appeared in many donors. In a later analysis, HLA-associated TCR beta chains were more clonally expanded than equally common others.

Germline values: CDR1 MNHEY, CDR2 SMNVEV (reference sequence). The CDR3 runs 15 residues. The trim removed 6 bases at V and 7 bases at J, leaving 7 bases unmatched. PCR amplification relied on 60 Vbeta primers (plus 13 Jbeta primers). Repertoires were generated with immunoSEQ multiplex PCR, while TCRdb's copy carries only in-frame clones and drops some. There are 150,000 to 200,000 clones in the sample; 80% occur only once, and around 1% lies in the top ten. Details on this clone: Its specificity is not known.

The chain employs TRBV27 and TRBJ2-1, with 12 bases matching TRBD2. This receptor was identified in a woman aged 40 to 49 in good health and CMV-seronegative. The source material was PBMCs. Written as DNA, the CDR3 is TGTGCCAGCAGGGAAATCGGACTAGCGGGGAATGAGCAGTTCTTC. Translated: CASREIGLAGNEQFF.